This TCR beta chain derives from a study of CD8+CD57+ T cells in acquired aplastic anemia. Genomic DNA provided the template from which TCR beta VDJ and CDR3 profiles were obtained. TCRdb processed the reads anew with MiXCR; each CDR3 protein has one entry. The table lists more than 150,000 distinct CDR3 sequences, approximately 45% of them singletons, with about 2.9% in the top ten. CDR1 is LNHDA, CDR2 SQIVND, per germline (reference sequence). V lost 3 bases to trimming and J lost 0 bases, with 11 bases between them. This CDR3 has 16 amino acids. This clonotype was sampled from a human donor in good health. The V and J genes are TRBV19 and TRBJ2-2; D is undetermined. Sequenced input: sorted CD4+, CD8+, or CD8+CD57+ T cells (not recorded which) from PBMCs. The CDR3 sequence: CASSILGRSNTGELFF. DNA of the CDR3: TGTGCCAGTAGTATCTTGGGCAGGTCGAACACCGGGGAGCTGTTTTTT.